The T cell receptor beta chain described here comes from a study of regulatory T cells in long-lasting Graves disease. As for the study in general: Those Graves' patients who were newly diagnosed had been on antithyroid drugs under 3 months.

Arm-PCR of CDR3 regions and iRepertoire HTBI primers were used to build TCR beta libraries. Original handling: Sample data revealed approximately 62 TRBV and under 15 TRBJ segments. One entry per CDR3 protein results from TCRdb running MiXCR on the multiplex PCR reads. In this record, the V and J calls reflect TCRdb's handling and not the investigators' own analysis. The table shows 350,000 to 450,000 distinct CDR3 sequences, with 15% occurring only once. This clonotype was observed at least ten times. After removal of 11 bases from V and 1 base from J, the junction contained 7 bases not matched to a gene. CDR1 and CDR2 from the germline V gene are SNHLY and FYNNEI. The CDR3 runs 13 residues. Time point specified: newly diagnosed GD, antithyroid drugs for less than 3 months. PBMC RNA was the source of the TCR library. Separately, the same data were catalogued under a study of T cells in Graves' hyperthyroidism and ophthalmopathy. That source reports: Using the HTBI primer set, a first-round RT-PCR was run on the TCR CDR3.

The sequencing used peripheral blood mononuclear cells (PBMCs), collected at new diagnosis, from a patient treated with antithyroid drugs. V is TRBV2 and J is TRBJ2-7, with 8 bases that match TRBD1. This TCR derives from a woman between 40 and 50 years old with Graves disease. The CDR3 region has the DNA TGTGCCGGGGGACAGGACCAATCCTACGAGCAGTACTTC. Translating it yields CAGGQDQSYEQYF.